This TCR beta chain was found in a study of monozygotic twins with inflammatory bowel disease. Study outcomes and limitations: IBD patients share fewer clonotypes with other people than healthy twins do, especially with disease activity.

Germline V gene sequence: CDR1 SGHTA, CDR2 FQGTGA. The CDR3 loop spans 18 amino acids. In the case of this clonotype: No antigen is known for it.

TCRdb re-called the 5' RACE reads, yielding one record per CDR3 amino acid sequence without DNA. The sample has about 210,000 distinct CDR3 sequences. The chain joins TRBV7-3 to TRBJ2-3; absent DNA, TCRdb's TRBD2 call cannot be checked. Sequenced material: blood. This TCR was sampled from a human donor with ulcerative colitis or Crohn's disease, or a healthy co-twin of an affected twin (not recorded which). CDR3 in amino acids: CASSSIHLAGLSTDTQYF. Filled out from reference TRBV7-3 and TRBJ2-3, the complete variable domain reads GAGVSQTPSNKVTEKGKYVELRCDPISGHTALYWYRQSLGQGPEFLIYFQGTGAADDSGLPNDRFFAVRPEGSVSTLKIQRTERGDSAVYLCASSSIHLAGLSTDTQYFGPGTRLTVL.